This TCR beta chain was recorded in a study of cytomegalovirus exposure and HLA in healthy donors. 60 Vbeta and 13 Jbeta primers were used in PCR. Some clones are missing from TCRdb's copy, which holds only in-frame ones; the method was immunoSEQ multiplex PCR. This listing includes 150,000 to 200,000 clones. The trim removed 5 bases at V and 6 bases at J, leaving 4 bases unmatched. This CDR3 has 15 amino acids. Germline CDR1 reads SGHTA; CDR2 reads FQGNSA. The sequence was obtained from a woman under 30 in good health and CMV-seropositive. The sample comprised PBMCs. The chain carries TRBV7-2 and TRBJ2-1; 13 bases match TRBD2. The CDR3 DNA reads as TGTGCCAGCAGCGAAGGACTAGCGGGAGCCAATGAGCAGTTCTTC. Translating it yields CASSEGLAGANEQFF.